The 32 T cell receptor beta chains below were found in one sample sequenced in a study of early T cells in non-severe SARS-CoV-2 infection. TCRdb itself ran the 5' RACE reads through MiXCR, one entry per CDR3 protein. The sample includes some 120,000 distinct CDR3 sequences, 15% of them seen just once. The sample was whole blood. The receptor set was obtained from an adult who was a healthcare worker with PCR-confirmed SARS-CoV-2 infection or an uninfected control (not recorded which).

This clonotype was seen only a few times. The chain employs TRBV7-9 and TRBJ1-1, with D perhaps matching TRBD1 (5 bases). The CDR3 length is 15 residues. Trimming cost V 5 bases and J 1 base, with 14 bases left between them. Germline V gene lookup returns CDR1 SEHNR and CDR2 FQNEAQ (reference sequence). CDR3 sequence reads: CASSHAYGANTEAFF. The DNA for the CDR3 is TGTGCCAGCAGCCACGCCTACGGGGCGAACACTGAAGCTTTCTTT.

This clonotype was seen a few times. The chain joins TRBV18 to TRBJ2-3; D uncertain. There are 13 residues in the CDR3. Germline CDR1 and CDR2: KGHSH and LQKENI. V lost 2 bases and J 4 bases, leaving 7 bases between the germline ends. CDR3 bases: TGTGCCAGCTCACCAATGGGCCCAGATACGCAGTATTTT. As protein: CASSPMGPDTQYF.

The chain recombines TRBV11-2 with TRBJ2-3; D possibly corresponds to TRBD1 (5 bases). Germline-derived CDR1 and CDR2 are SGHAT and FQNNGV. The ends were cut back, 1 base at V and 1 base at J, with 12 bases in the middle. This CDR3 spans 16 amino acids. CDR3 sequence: CASSLVGGQRTDTQYF. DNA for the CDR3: TGTGCCAGCAGCTTAGTAGGTGGACAACGCACAGATACGCAGTATTTT.

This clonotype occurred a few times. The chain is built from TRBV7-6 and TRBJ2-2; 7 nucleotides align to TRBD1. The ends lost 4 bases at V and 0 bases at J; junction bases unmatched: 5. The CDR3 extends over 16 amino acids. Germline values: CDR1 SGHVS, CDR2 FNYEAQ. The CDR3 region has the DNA TGTGCCAGCAGCTCGACAGGGCGTACGAACACCGGGGAGCTGTTTTTT. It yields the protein CASSSTGRTNTGELFF. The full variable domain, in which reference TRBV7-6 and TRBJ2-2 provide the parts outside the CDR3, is GAGVSQSPRYKVTKRGQDVALRCDPISGHVSLYWYRQALGQGPEFLTYFNYEAQQDKSGLPNDRFSAERPEGSISTLTIQRTEQRDSAMYRCASSSTGRTNTGELFFGEGSRLTVL.

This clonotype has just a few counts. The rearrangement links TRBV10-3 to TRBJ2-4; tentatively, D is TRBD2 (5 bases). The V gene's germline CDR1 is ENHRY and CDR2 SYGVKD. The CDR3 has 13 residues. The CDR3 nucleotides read TGTGTTATGCCGGGCCGGGGCAAAAACATTCAGTACTTC. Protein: CVMPGRGKNIQYF.

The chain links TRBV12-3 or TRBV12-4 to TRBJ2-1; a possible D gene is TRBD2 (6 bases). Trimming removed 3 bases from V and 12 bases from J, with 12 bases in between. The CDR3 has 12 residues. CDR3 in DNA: TGTGCCAGCAGTTTGCAGGGAGGCGGGCAGTTCTTC. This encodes CASSLQGGGQFF.

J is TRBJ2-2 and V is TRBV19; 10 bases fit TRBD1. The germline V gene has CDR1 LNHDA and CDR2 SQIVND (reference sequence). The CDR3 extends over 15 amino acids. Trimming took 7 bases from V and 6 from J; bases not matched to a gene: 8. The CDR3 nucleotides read TGTGCCAGTAAGGAGACAGGGGGCGCCTCCGGGGAGCTGTTTTTT. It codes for CASKETGGASGELFF.

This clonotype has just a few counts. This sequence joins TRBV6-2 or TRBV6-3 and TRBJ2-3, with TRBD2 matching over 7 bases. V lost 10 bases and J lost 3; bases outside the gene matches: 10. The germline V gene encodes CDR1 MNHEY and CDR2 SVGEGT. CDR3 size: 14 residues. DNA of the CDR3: TGTGCCACCAGATACGGGGGGTGGACAGATACGCAGTATTTT. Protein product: CATRYGGWTDTQYF.

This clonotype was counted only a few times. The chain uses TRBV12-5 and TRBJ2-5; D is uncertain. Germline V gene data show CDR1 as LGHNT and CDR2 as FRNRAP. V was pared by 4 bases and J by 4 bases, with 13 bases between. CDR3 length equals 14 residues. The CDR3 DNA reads TGTGCTAGTGGTTCCGGCCCCGTAGCAGAGACCCAGTACTTC. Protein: CASGSGPVAETQYF.

For the CDR3, the DNA is TGCGCCAGCAGCCTGGGATGGAAGGCTGTAGATACGCAGTATTTT. This gives the protein CASSLGWKAVDTQYF. The chain is built from TRBV5-1 and TRBJ2-3; no clear D. Trimming shortened V by 4 bases and J by 5 bases, and 17 bases separated the two germline ends. The CDR3 runs 15 residues. Germline CDR1 SGHRS, CDR2 YFSETQ.

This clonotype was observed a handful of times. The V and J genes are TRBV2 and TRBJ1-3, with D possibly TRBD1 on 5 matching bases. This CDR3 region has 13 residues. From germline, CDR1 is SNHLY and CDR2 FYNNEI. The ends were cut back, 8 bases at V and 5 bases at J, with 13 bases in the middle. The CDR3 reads CASGGGTRNTIYF. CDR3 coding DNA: TGTGCCAGCGGAGGTGGGACGAGAAACACCATATATTTT.

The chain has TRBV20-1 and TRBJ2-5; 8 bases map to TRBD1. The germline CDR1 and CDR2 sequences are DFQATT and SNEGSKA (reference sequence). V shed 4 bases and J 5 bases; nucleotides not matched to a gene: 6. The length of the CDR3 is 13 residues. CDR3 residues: CSAKGQGIETQYF. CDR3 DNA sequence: TGCAGTGCTAAAGGACAGGGAATTGAGACCCAGTACTTC.

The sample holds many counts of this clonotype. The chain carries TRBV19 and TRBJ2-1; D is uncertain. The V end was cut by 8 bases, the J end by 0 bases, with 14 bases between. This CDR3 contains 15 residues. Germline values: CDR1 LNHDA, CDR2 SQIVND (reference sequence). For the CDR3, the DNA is TGTGCCAGTCAGGCCAGGTACCTCTCCTACAATGAGCAGTTCTTC. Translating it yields CASQARYLSYNEQFF.

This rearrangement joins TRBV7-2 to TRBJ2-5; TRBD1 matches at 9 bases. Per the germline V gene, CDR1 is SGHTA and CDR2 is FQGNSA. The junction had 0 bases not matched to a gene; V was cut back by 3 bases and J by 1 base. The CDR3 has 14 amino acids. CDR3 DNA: TGTGCCAGCAGCTTGGGACAGGGCCAAGAGACCCAGTACTTC. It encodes CASSLGQGQETQYF.

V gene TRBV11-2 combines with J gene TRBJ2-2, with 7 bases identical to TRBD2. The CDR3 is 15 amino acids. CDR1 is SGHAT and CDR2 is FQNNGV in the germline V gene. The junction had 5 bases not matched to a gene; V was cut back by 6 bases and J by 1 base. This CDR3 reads CASSPIAGNTGELFF. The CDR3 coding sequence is TGTGCCAGCAGTCCCATAGCGGGGAACACCGGGGAGCTGTTTTTT.

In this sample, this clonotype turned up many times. The CDR3 coding sequence is TGCAGTGCTACCATATCCAAGACCGAGGGCGACGAGCAGTACTTC. It is translated as CSATISKTEGDEQYF. This sequence joins TRBV20-1 and TRBJ2-7; possibly TRBD2 for D (5 bases). The germline V gene has CDR1 DFQATT and CDR2 SNEGSKA (reference sequence). This CDR3 comprises 15 residues. Deletions cut 4 bases from V and 5 bases from J, with 21 bases between.

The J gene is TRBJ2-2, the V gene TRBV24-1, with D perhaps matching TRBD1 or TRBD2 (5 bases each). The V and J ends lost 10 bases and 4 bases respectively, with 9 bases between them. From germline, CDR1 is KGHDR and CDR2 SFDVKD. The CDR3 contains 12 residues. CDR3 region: CATGELTGELFF. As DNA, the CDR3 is TGTGCCACAGGGGAGCTCACCGGGGAGCTGTTTTTT.

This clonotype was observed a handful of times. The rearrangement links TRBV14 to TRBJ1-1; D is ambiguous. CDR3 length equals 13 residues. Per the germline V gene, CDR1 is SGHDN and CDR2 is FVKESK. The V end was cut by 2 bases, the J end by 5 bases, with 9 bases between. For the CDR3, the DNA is TGTGCCAGCAGCCAATCTCCGGGGACTGAAGCTTTCTTT. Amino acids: CASSQSPGTEAFF.

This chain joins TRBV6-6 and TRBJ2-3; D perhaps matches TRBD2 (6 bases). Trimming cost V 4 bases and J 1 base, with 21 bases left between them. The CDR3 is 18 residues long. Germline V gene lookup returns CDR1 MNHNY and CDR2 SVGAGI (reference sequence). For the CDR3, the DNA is TGTGCCAGCAGTTCCCCCACGGGGACTCCCAGTGGCACAGATACGCAGTATTTT. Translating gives CASSSPTGTPSGTDTQYF.

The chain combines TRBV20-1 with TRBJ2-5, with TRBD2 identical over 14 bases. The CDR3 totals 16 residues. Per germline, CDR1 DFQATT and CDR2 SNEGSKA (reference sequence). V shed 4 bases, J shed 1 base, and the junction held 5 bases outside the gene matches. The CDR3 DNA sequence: TGCAGTGCTACCCCGGGACTAGCGGGAGCCCAAGAGACCCAGTACTTC. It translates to CSATPGLAGAQETQYF.

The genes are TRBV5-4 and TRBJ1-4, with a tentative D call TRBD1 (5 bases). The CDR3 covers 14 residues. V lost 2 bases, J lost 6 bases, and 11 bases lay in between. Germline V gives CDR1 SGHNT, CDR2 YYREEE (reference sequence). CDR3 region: CASSFGGMDEKLFF. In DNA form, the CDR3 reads TGTGCCAGCAGCTTCGGGGGAATGGATGAAAAACTGTTTTTT.

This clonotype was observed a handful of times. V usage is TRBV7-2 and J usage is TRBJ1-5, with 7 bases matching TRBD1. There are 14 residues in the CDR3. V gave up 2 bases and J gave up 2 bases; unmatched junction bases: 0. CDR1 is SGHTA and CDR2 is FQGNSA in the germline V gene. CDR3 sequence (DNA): TGTGCCAGCAGCTTACAGGGGGGCAATCAGCCCCAGCATTTT. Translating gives CASSLQGGNQPQHF.

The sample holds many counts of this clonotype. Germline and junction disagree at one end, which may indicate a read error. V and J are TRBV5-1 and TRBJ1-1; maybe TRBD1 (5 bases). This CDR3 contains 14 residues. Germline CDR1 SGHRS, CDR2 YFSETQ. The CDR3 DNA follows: TGTGCCAGCAGCCAAGGGACGGTCAACACTGAAGCTTTCTTT. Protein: CASSQGTVNTEAFF.

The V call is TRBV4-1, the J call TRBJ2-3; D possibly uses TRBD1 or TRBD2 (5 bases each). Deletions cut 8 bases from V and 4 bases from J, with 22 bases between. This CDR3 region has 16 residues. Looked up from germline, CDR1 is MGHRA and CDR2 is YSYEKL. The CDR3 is CASSHPLRSGPDTQYF. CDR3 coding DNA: TGCGCCAGCTCCCACCCTTTAAGATCGGGGCCAGATACGCAGTATTTT.

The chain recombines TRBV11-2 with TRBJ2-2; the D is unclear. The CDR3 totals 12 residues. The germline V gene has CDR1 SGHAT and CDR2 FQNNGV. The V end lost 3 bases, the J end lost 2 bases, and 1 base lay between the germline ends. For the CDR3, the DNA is TGTGCCAGCAGCTTCAACACCGGGGAGCTGTTTTTT. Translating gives CASSFNTGELFF. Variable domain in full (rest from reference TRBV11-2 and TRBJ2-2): EAGVAQSPRYKIIEKRQSVAFWCNPISGHATLYWYQQILGQGPKLLIQFQNNGVVDDSQLPKDRFSAERLKGVDSTLKIQPAKLEDSAVYLCASSFNTGELFFGEGSRLTVL.

In nucleotides, the CDR3 is TGTGCCACCAGCAGCGGGGCCATACGTGGCACAGATACGCAGTATTTT. Protein sequence: CATSSGAIRGTDTQYF. The chain is built from TRBV15 and TRBJ2-3, with D perhaps TRBD1 or TRBD2 (5 bases each). The CDR3 has 16 amino acids. The germline V gene encodes CDR1 LNHNV and CDR2 YYDKDF (reference sequence). The germline V and J ends were trimmed by 3 bases and 1 base, with 14 bases remaining between them.

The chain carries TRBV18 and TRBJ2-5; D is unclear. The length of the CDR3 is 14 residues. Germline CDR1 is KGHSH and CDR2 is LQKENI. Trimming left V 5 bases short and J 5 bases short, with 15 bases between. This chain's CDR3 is CASSMSRGSETQYF. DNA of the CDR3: TGTGCCAGCTCAATGTCACGAGGATCGGAGACCCAGTACTTC.

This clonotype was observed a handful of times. The CDR3 sequence: CASSQGRGTGLRNSPLHF. The CDR3 DNA follows: TGCGCCAGCAGCCAAGGCCGAGGAACAGGGCTGAGGAATTCACCCCTCCACTTT. The rearrangement uses TRBV4-1 and TRBJ1-6, with D perhaps TRBD1 (6 bases). The CDR3 runs 18 residues. Germline loops: CDR1 MGHRA, CDR2 YSYEKL. The ends were cut back, 1 base at V and 7 bases at J, with 20 bases in the middle.

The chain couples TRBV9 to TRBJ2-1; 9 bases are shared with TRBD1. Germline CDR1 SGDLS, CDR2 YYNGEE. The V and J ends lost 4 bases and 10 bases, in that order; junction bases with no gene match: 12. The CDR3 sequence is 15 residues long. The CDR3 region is CASSLRDRESLEQFF. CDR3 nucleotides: TGTGCCAGCAGCCTCCGGGACAGGGAAAGTCTAGAGCAGTTCTTC.

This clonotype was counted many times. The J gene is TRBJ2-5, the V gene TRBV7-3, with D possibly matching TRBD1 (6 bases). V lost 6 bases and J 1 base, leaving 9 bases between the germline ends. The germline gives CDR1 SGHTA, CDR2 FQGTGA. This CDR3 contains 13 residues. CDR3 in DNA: TGTGCCAGCAGTCGGGACATCCAAGAGACCCAGTACTTC. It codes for CASSRDIQETQYF.

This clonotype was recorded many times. The CDR3 loop is CASSLIGGADEQYF. DNA of the CDR3: TGTGCCAGCAGTTTAATTGGAGGAGCCGACGAGCAGTACTTC. The chain links TRBV12-3 or TRBV12-4 to TRBJ2-7; a possible D gene is TRBD2 (5 bases). With 2 bases removed from V and 5 bases from J, the gap between germline ends came to 13 bases. There are 14 residues in the CDR3.

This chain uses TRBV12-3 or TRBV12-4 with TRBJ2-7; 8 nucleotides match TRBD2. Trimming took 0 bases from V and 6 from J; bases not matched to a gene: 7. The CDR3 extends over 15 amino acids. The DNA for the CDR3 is TGTGCCAGCAGTTTAGCCGCGGGAGGCCCTCTCGAGCAGTACTTC. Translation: CASSLAAGGPLEQYF.